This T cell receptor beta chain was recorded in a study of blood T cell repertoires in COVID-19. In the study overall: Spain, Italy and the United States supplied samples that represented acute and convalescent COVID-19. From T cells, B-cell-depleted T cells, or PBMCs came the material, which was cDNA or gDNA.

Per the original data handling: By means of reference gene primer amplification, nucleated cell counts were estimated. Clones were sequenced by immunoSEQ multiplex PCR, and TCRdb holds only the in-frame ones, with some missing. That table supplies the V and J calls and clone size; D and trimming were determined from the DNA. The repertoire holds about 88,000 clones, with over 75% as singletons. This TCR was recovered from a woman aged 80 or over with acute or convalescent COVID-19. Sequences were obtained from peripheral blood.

CDR3 bases: TGCGCCAGCAGCCGAACCAGACAGGGCGACTATGGCTACACCTTC. Translation: CASSRTRQGDYGYTF. The rearrangement links TRBV4-3 to TRBJ1-2; 7 bases are a match to TRBD1. Germline V gene lookup returns CDR1 LGHNA and CDR2 YSLEER. J was trimmed by 3 bases and V by 4 bases; bases with no gene match: 8. There are 15 residues in the CDR3.